This T cell receptor (beta chain) is from a study of blood T cell repertoires in COVID-19. Across the study: From the United States, Italy and Spain came samples of acute and convalescent COVID-19. Nucleic acid was either cDNA or gDNA, and it came from T cells, B-cell-depleted T cells, or PBMCs.

Per the original methods: Scientists estimated how many nucleated cells there were by amplifying reference gene primers. Method: immunoSEQ multiplex PCR; TCRdb's copy keeps in-frame clones and lacks some. V and J calls and clone size are as listed in that table; D and trimming were resolved from the DNA. The table includes fewer than 120,000 clones, less than 75% detected once. This CDR3 is built from 15 residues. Trimming left V 8 bases short and J 4 bases short, with 18 bases between. Germline CDR1 and CDR2: LNHDA and SQIVND (reference sequence). The chain uses TRBV19 and TRBJ1-3, with TRBD1 as a possible D gene (5 bases). The sequence was collected from a woman between 55 and 75 years old with acute or convalescent COVID-19. Sequencing was performed on peripheral blood. CDR3 residues: CASRWDSSSGNTIYF. The CDR3 nucleotides are TGTGCCAGTCGTTGGGACTCTTCGTCCGGAAACACCATATATTTT.